This T cell receptor beta chain was sequenced for a study of CD8+CD57+ T cells in acquired aplastic anemia. The V and J ends lost 6 bases and 3 bases respectively, with 10 bases between them. The CDR3 is 13 amino acids. Germline CDR1 reads SSHAT; CDR2 reads FNYEAQ (reference sequence). For this clonotype: What it recognizes is unknown.

It was genomic DNA that served as the template for profiling TCR beta VDJ and CDR3. TCRdb re-analysed the reads in MiXCR, keeping a single row per CDR3 protein. The sample has about 98,000 distinct CDR3 sequences, 55% to 75% seen once. All patients picked for sequencing had shown, by flow cytometry, an expansion of CD8+CD57+ cells. General observations from the study: Between patients and controls, about 31 CD8+ CDR3 sequences were found in common.

The origin of this receptor is a human donor with aplastic anemia. This chain links TRBV7-7 with TRBJ2-3, with a weak D call TRBD1 (6 bases). Sample: sorted CD4+, CD8+, or CD8+CD57+ T cells (not recorded which) from PBMCs. CDR3: CASSSQGTDTQYF. The CDR3 DNA sequence: TGTGCCAGCAGTTCACAGGGAACAGATACGCAGTATTTT.